One and the same sample provided the 5 T cell receptor beta chains below, sequenced in a study of technical replicates of blood from a few donors. Only in-frame clones appear in the TCRdb table, and some are missing; sequencing was by immunoSEQ multiplex PCR. The table records roughly 62,000 clones, about 90% of them present only once. Sequenced material: PBMCs. The receptors here all came from a human donor in good health. Some clones in this sample may be carry-over from other donors' samples.

The CDR3 DNA follows: TGCAGCGTTGAAGGGACAACTAACTATGGCTACACCTTC. This gives the protein CSVEGTTNYGYTF. The rearrangement links TRBV29-1 to TRBJ1-2, with D perhaps TRBD1 (5 bases). This CDR3 is built from 13 residues. Germline V lookup: CDR1 SQVTM, CDR2 ANQGSEA. V lost 1 base and J 0 bases, leaving 6 bases between the germline ends.

The V gene is TRBV11-2, the J gene TRBJ1-6; the match to TRBD1 covers 8 bases. Germline values: CDR1 SGHAT, CDR2 FQNNGV. Trimming at V came to 4 bases and at J to 1 base, leaving 9 bases not matched to a gene. The CDR3 has 18 residues. CDR3 nucleotide sequence: TGTGCCAGCAGCTATAAAGGCAGGGGGCTATCCTATAATTCACCCCTCCACTTT. It encodes CASSYKGRGLSYNSPLHF.

The genes are TRBV28 and TRBJ2-1; TRBD2 matches at 9 bases. Per the germline V gene, CDR1 is MDHEN and CDR2 is SYDVKM. J lost 9 bases, V lost 3 bases, and 6 bases had no gene match. CDR3 length: 14 amino acids. CDR3 loop: CASSFRGGAGEQFF. The CDR3 nucleotides are TGTGCCAGCAGTTTTCGCGGGGGGGCCGGTGAGCAGTTCTTC. The entire variable domain, with the rest obtained from reference TRBV28 and TRBJ2-1, is as follows: DVKVTQSSRYLVKRTGEKVFLECVQDMDHENMFWYRQDPGLGLRLIYFSYDVKMKEKGDIPEGYSVSREKKERFSLILESASTNQTSMYLCASSFRGGAGEQFFGPGTRLTVL.

This sequence joins TRBV4-2 and TRBJ2-7; D is unclear. Trimming cost V 0 bases and J 0 bases, with 12 bases left between them. Germline CDR1 is LGHNA and CDR2 is YNFKEQ. The CDR3 is 16 amino acids. CDR3 bases: TGTGCCAGCAGCCAAGATCTCCAAAGGAGCTCCTACGAGCAGTACTTC. Translating it yields CASSQDLQRSSYEQYF.

The rearrangement links TRBV30 to TRBJ1-1; 7 bases are shared with TRBD1. Unmatched junction bases numbered 14, after V lost 5 bases and J lost 2 bases. From germline, CDR1 is GTSNPN and CDR2 SVGIG (reference sequence). This CDR3 spans 16 amino acids. For the CDR3, the DNA is TGTGCCTGGGGGGGGTTCCCCGGGACAGCTAACACTGAAGCTTTCTTT. Its translation is CAWGGFPGTANTEAFF. The full variable domain, rest sourced from reference TRBV30 and TRBJ1-1, is SQTIHQWPATLVQPVGSPLSLECTVEGTSNPNLYWYRQAAGRGLQLLFYSVGIGQISSEVPQNLSASRPQDRQFILSSKKLLLSDSGFYLCAWGGFPGTANTEAFFGQGTRLTVV.